Shown below are 16 T cell receptor beta chains from a single sample sequenced in a study of cytomegalovirus exposure and HLA in healthy donors. In the PCR, 60 Vbeta and 13 Jbeta primers were used. TCRdb's copy holds only in-frame clones and misses some; the assay was immunoSEQ multiplex PCR. The sample lists about 160,000 clones; 84% were seen once. Material for sequencing was PBMCs. All receptors come from a man aged 18-30 years in good health and CMV-seronegative.

The chain couples TRBV28 to TRBJ1-1; perhaps TRBD1 as D (6 bases). This CDR3 contains 18 residues. Trimming removed 10 bases at V and 2 bases at J, with 29 bases between. CDR1 and CDR2 (germline): MDHEN, SYDVKM. CDR3 sequence (DNA): TGTGCCATAAACAGGGATCCCAGGTTGTCGACACGAAACACTGAAGCTTTCTTT. Translating gives CAINRDPRLSTRNTEAFF.

The sample holds one count of this clone. The chain has TRBV4-3 and TRBJ1-6; 8 nucleotides align to TRBD1. Trimming cost V 0 bases and J 10 bases; bases outside gene matches: 5. The CDR3 spans 15 residues. CDR1 is LGHNA and CDR2 is YSLEER in the germline V gene. In DNA form, the CDR3 reads TGCGCCAGCAGCCAAGATCCCAGGGGGCAATCACCCCTCCACTTT. This translates into CASSQDPRGQSPLHF.

This clone came up once. The chain employs TRBV2 and TRBJ2-7; no definite D call. The V and J ends lost 2 bases and 3 bases respectively, with 8 bases between them. Germline CDR1 SNHLY, CDR2 FYNNEI. CDR3 length equals 13 residues. CDR3 DNA: TGTGCCAGCAGTGAAAACTATATCTACGAGCAGTACTTC. Protein sequence: CASSENYIYEQYF.

The genes are TRBV5-1 and TRBJ1-2; TRBD1 matches at 8 bases. The CDR3 has 14 residues. Germline CDR1 and CDR2: SGHRS and YFSETQ. V was clipped by 4 bases and J by 7 bases; unmatched bases: 9. DNA of the CDR3: TGCGCCAGCAGCGAGGCGCAGGGGGCCGGTGGCTACACCTTC. It codes for CASSEAQGAGGYTF.

The gene calls are TRBV11-3 and TRBJ2-1; 7 positions match TRBD2. CDR3 length: 15 residues. The ends lost 5 bases at V and 6 bases at J; junction bases unmatched: 10. Germline CDR1 SGHNT, CDR2 YENEEA. Here the CDR3 reads CASSPGTTDPNEQFF. DNA for the CDR3: TGTGCCAGCAGCCCCGGGACTACGGACCCCAATGAGCAGTTCTTC. Based on the CDR3 plus reference TRBV11-3 and TRBJ2-1, the full variable domain is EAGVVQSPRYKIIEKKQPVAFWCNPISGHNTLYWYLQNLGQGPELLIRYENEEAVDDSQLPKDRFSAERLKGVDSTLKIQPAELGDSAVYLCASSPGTTDPNEQFFGPGTRLTVL.

V is TRBV5-1 and J is TRBJ2-3, with 8 bases lining up with TRBD2. Germline values: CDR1 SGHRS, CDR2 YFSETQ. V lost 1 base and J lost 2; bases outside the gene matches: 3. CDR3 length: 15 residues. CDR3 sequence: CASSLRGGLTDTQYF. CDR3 nucleotide sequence: TGCGCCAGCAGCTTGCGGGGGGGACTCACAGATACGCAGTATTTT.

The V gene is TRBV6-5, the J gene TRBJ1-4, with 8 bases fitting TRBD1. The germline CDR1 and CDR2 sequences are MNHEY and SVGAGI. Germline trimming cut 7 bases from V and 4 bases from J; bases unmatched to any gene: 5. CDR3 length equals 14 residues. CDR3 bases: TGTGCCAGCACTTGGGACAGGAGTAATGAAAAACTGTTTTTT. It is translated as CASTWDRSNEKLFF.

The chain has TRBV28 and TRBJ1-5; perhaps TRBD1 as D (5 bases). The CDR3 covers 15 residues. V shed 2 bases and J shed 4 bases, with 12 bases lying between them. Germline V gene sequence: CDR1 MDHEN, CDR2 SYDVKM. CDR3 coding DNA: TGTGCCAGCAGTTTAATAGGGGCTGGAAATCAGCCCCAGCATTTT. Residues: CASSLIGAGNQPQHF.

This chain links TRBV19 with TRBJ1-5, with TRBD1 matching 8 bases. Germline V gene data show CDR1 as LNHDA and CDR2 as SQIVND (reference sequence). The CDR3 totals 17 residues. V lost 1 base and J lost 3; bases outside the gene matches: 8. CDR3 sequence reads: CASSIGPGQGNNQPQHF. CDR3 DNA: TGTGCCAGTAGTATAGGGCCCGGACAGGGAAACAATCAGCCCCAGCATTTT.

This clone was picked up one time. V is TRBV28 and J is TRBJ1-1; 7 nucleotides match TRBD1. Germline V gene lookup returns CDR1 MDHEN and CDR2 SYDVKM. V lost 6 bases and J lost 1; bases outside the gene matches: 5. CDR3 length: 14 residues. The DNA for the CDR3 is TGTGCCAGCAGGGGGGGACAGCGGAACACTGAAGCTTTCTTT. Translation: CASRGGQRNTEAFF.

This clone was observed once. The chain links TRBV7-3 to TRBJ2-6; 8 bases are shared with TRBD1. Trimming removed 5 bases from V and 0 bases from J; junction bases left unmatched: 12. The CDR3 extends over 19 amino acids. Germline V gives CDR1 SGHTA, CDR2 FQGTGA. CDR3 protein: CASSPPGQGLNSGANVLTF. Written as DNA, the CDR3 is TGTGCCAGCAGCCCCCCCGGACAGGGCCTTAACTCTGGGGCCAACGTCCTGACTTTC. The whole variable domain, filled in from reference TRBV7-3 and TRBJ2-6, reads GAGVSQTPSNKVTEKGKYVELRCDPISGHTALYWYRQSLGQGPEFLIYFQGTGAADDSGLPNDRFFAVRPEGSVSTLKIQRTERGDSAVYLCASSPPGQGLNSGANVLTFGAGSRLTVL.

The rearrangement joins TRBV4-1 to TRBJ2-3; D ambiguous. In germline, CDR1 is MGHRA, CDR2 YSYEKL. The V gene lost 1 base and the J gene lost 2 bases, with 4 bases spanning the gap. This CDR3 is built from 13 residues. CDR3 protein: CASSQASTDTQYF. The CDR3, as DNA: TGCGCCAGCAGCCAAGCTTCCACAGATACGCAGTATTTT.

The V and J genes are TRBV5-8 and TRBJ2-5; 7 positions match TRBD2. The germline V gene has CDR1 SGHTS and CDR2 YDEGEE. V lost 4 bases to trimming and J lost 3 bases; unmatched junction nucleotides: 6. The CDR3 is made up of 14 amino acids. The CDR3 region has the DNA TGTGCCAGCAGCATCGGGGAGGGCGAAGAGACCCAGTACTTC. Its protein product is CASSIGEGEETQYF.

V is TRBV18 and J is TRBJ2-5; no clear D gene. This CDR3 comprises 13 residues. V shed 0 bases and J shed 1 base, with 3 bases lying between them. Germline V gives CDR1 KGHSH, CDR2 LQKENI. The CDR3 DNA reads as TGTGCCAGCTCACCACCGGCCCAAGAGACCCAGTACTTC. This sequence encodes CASSPPAQETQYF. Full variable domain (missing parts from reference TRBV18 and TRBJ2-5): NAGVMQNPRHLVRRRGQEARLRCSPMKGHSHVYWYRQLPEEGLKFMVYLQKENIIDESGMPKERFSAEFPKEGPSILRIQQVVRGDSAAYFCASSPPAQETQYFGPGTRLLVL.

J is TRBJ2-7 and V is TRBV11-2; D is possibly TRBD1 (6 bases). CDR3 length: 15 residues. Per the germline V gene, CDR1 is SGHAT and CDR2 is FQNNGV. V shed 5 bases and J shed 3 bases, with 17 bases lying between them. The CDR3 loop reads CASSVMGHSGYEQYF. The CDR3 region has the DNA TGTGCCAGCAGCGTCATGGGACATTCAGGCTACGAGCAGTACTTC. The full variable domain, rest sourced from reference TRBV11-2 and TRBJ2-7, is EAGVAQSPRYKIIEKRQSVAFWCNPISGHATLYWYQQILGQGPKLLIQFQNNGVVDDSQLPKDRFSAERLKGVDSTLKIQPAKLEDSAVYLCASSVMGHSGYEQYFGPGTRLTVT.

This chain joins TRBV5-6 and TRBJ2-1; 9 bases are shared with TRBD2. The CDR3 is made up of 16 amino acids. The germline V gene encodes CDR1 SGHDT and CDR2 YYEEEE. V shed 6 bases and J 0 bases; nucleotides not matched to a gene: 7. This CDR3 is CASIIAGASSYNEQFF. CDR3 nucleotides: TGTGCCAGCATCATAGCGGGGGCGAGCTCCTACAATGAGCAGTTCTTC.